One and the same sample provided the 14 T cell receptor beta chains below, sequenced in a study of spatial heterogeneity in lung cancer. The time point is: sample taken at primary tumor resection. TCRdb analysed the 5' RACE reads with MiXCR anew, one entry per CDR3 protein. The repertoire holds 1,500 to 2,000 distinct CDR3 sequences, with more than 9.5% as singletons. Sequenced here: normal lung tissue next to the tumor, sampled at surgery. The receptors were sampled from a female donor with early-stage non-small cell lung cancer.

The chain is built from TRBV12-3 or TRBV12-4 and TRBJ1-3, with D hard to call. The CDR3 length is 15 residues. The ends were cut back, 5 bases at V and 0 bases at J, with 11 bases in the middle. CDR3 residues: CASSPWTDSGNTIYF. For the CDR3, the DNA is TGTGCCAGCAGTCCCTGGACGGACTCTGGAAACACCATATATTTT.

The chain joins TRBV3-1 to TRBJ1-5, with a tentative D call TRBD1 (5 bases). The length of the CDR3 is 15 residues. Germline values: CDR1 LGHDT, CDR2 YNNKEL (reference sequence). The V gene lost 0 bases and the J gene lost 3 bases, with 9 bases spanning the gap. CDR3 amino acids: CASSQDWGNNQPQHF. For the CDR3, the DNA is TGTGCCAGCAGCCAAGACTGGGGGAACAATCAGCCCCAGCATTTT.

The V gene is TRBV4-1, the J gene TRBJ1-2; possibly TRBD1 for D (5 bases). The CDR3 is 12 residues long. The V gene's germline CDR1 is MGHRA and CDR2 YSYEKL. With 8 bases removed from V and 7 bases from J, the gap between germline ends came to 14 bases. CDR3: CASSPLGLGYTF. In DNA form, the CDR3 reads TGCGCCAGCTCCCCCTTGGGGCTTGGCTACACCTTC.

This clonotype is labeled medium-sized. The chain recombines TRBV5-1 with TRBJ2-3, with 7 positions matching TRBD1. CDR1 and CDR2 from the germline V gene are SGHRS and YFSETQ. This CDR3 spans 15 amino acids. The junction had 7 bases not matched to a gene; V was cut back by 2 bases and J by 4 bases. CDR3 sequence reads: CASSFAGTDPDTQYF. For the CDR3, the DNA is TGCGCCAGCAGCTTTGCCGGGACAGATCCAGATACGCAGTATTTT.

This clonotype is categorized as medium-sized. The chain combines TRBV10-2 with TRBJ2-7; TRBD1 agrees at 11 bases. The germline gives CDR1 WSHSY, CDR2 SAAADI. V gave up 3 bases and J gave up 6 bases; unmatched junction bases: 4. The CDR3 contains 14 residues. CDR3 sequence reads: CASSDGQGAAEQYV. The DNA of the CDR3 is TGCGCCAGCAGTGACGGACAGGGGGCCGCCGAGCAGTACGTC.

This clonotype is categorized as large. In DNA, the CDR3 is TGCAGCGTTGAAGTCTTTAGTCGTCGCGAGCAGTACTTC. This sequence encodes CSVEVFSRREQYF. The chain is built from TRBV29-1 and TRBJ2-7; D gene uncertain. Germline loops: CDR1 SQVTM, CDR2 ANQGSEA. V was cut by 1 base and J by 6 bases, with 13 bases left in between. The length of the CDR3 is 13 residues.

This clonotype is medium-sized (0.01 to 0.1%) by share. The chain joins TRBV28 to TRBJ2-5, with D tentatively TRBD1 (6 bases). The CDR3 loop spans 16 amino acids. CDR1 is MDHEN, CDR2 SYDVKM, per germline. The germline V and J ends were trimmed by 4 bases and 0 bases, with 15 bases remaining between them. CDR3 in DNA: TGTGCCAGCAGTTCCCATCAGGGGACCAACCAAGAGACCCAGTACTTC. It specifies CASSSHQGTNQETQYF.

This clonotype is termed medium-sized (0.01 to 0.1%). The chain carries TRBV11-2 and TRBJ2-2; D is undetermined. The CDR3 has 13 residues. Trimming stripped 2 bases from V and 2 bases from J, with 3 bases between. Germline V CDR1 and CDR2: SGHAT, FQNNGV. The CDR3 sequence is CASSLINTGELFF. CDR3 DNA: TGTGCCAGCAGCTTAATTAACACCGGGGAGCTGTTTTTT. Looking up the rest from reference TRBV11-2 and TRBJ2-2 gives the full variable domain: EAGVAQSPRYKIIEKRQSVAFWCNPISGHATLYWYQQILGQGPKLLIQFQNNGVVDDSQLPKDRFSAERLKGVDSTLKIQPAKLEDSAVYLCASSLINTGELFFGEGSRLTVL.

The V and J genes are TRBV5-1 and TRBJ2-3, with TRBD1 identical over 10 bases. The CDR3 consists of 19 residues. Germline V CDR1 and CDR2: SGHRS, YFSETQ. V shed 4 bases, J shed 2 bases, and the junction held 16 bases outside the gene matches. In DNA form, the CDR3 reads TGCGCCAGCAGCCTGAACCCCCCACCGGGACAGGGGAACACAGATACGCAGTATTTT. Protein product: CASSLNPPPGQGNTDTQYF.

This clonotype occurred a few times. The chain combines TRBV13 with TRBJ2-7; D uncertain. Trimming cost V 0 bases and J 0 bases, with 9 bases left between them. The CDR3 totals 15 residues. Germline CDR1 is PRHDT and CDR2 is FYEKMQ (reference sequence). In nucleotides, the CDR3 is TGTGCCAGCAGCTTAGGCGGGCACATCTCCTACGAGCAGTACTTC. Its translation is CASSLGGHISYEQYF.

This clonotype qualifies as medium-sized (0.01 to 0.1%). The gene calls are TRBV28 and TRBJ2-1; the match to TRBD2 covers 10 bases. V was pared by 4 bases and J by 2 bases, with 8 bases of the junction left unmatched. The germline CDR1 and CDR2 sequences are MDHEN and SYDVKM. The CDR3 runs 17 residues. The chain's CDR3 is CASSSIVAGGPYNEQFF. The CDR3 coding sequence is TGTGCCAGCAGTTCCATTGTAGCGGGAGGACCCTACAATGAGCAGTTCTTC.

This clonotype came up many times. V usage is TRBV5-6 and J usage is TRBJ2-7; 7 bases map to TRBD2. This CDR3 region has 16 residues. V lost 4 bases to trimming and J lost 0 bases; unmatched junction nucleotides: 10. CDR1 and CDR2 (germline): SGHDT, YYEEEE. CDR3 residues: CASSQGRELVSYEQYF. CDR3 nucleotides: TGTGCCAGCAGCCAAGGGCGGGAGTTGGTCTCCTACGAGCAGTACTTC.

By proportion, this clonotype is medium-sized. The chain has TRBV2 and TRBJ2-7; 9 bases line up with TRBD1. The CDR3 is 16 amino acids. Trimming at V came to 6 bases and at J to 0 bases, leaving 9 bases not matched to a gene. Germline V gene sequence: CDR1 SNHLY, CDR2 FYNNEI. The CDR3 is CASSPDRGLSSYEQYF. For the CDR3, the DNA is TGTGCCAGCAGCCCGGACAGGGGTTTGAGCTCCTACGAGCAGTACTTC.

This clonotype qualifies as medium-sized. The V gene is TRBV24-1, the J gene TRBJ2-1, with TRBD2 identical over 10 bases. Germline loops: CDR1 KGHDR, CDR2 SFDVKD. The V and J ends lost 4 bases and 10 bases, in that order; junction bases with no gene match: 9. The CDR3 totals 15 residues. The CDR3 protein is CATSDLSGRPGEQFF. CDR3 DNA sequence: TGTGCCACCAGTGACCTTAGCGGGAGGCCAGGAGAGCAGTTCTTC.